This T cell receptor (beta chain) was profiled in a study of T cells in tuberculosis. Using immunoSEQ multiplex PCR, the repertoire was profiled, and TCRdb retains in-frame clones only, with some absent. The sample has about 58,000 clones, roughly 90% seen once. Thawed, overnight-rested PBMC were stained with GMM-loaded CD1B tetramer, viability dye and anti-CD3, then sorted. C32 glucose monomycolate from Rhodococcus equi was loaded onto the CD1B tetramers. Tetramer-negative cells, roughly 97,000 per donor, were also sorted. This CDR3 has 13 amino acids. CDR1 is LNHDA, CDR2 SQIVND, per germline (reference sequence). V lost 5 bases, J lost 4 bases, and 12 bases lay in between.

Sequencing was performed on CD1b-GMM tetramer-negative cells sorted from PBMCs. The receptor was isolated from an adult woman with latent tuberculosis. V is TRBV19 and J is TRBJ2-7; D perhaps matches TRBD1 (5 bases). The CDR3 bases are TGTGCCAGTAGTGGACACCCCGATTACGAGCAGTACTTC. This gives the protein CASSGHPDYEQYF. Full variable domain (rest looked up from reference TRBV19 and TRBJ2-7): DGGITQSPKYLFRKEGQNVTLSCEQNLNHDAMYWYRQDPGQGLRLIYYSQIVNDFQKGDIAEGYSVSREKKESFPLTVTSAQKNPTAFYLCASSGHPDYEQYFGPGTRLTVT.